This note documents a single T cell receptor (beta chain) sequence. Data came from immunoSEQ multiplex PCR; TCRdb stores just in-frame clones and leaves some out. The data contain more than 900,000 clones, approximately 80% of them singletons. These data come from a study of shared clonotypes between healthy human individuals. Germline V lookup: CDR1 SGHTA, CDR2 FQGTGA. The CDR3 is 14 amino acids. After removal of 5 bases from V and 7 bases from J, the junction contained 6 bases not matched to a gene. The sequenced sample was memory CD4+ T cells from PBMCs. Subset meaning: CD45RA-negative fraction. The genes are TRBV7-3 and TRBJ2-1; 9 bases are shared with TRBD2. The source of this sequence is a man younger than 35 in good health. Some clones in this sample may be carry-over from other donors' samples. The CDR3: CASSQGLAWNEQFF. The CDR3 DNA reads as TGTGCCAGCAGCCAGGGACTAGCCTGGAATGAGCAGTTCTTC.